One sample yielded the 31 T cell receptor beta chains listed below, sequenced in a study of Graves' ophthalmopathy and Graves' hyperthyroidism. Amplification from RNA transcripts yielded the TCR beta CDR3 regions. The first round was an RT-PCR with HTBI primers, and the second round was a multiplex PCR. Each CDR3 protein is one row after TCRdb ran MiXCR on the multiplex PCR reads. The sample shows 1 million to 1.3 million distinct CDR3 sequences, less than 45% of them seen only once. The material sequenced was peripheral blood or thyroid tissue (not recorded which). The origin of the receptors is an adult man with Graves' hyperthyroidism.

This clonotype was picked up many times. The chain is built from TRBV10-3 and TRBJ2-2; no reliable D call. Germline V gene lookup returns CDR1 ENHRY and CDR2 SYGVKD. This CDR3 spans 12 amino acids. Trimming took off 10 bases at V and 7 bases at J, with 13 bases between the two ends. CDR3 sequence reads: CATVRAGGELFF. CDR3 nucleotide sequence: TGTGCCACCGTTAGGGCCGGCGGGGAGCTGTTTTTT.

The chain employs TRBV10-3 and TRBJ1-5; D might be TRBD1 (5 bases). Germline V lookup: CDR1 ENHRY, CDR2 SYGVKD. This CDR3 contains 15 residues. Trimming shortened V by 4 bases and J by 4 bases, and 14 bases separated the two germline ends. The CDR3 spells CAISGRGIPNQPQHF. CDR3 DNA sequence: TGTGCCATCAGTGGCCGGGGCATTCCAAATCAGCCCCAGCATTTT.

This clonotype was counted ten times or more. J is TRBJ1-2 and V is TRBV7-2; the D gene is possibly TRBD1 (6 bases). Germline-derived CDR1 and CDR2 are SGHTA and FQGNSA. The length of the CDR3 is 14 residues. Trimming shortened V by 4 bases and J by 4 bases, and 13 bases separated the two germline ends. Here the CDR3 DNA reads TGTGCCAGCAGCTCATCCGGGACAACCTATGGCTACACCTTC. Translating gives CASSSSGTTYGYTF.

This clonotype has ten or more counts. The chain employs TRBV4-3 and TRBJ1-6, with no clear D. Germline values: CDR1 LGHNA, CDR2 YSLEER. Trimming took off 1 base at V and 12 bases at J, with 7 bases between the two ends. This CDR3 contains 12 residues. This chain's CDR3 is CASSQVGGPLHF. As DNA, the CDR3 is TGCGCCAGCAGCCAAGTTGGAGGACCCCTCCACTTT.

V usage is TRBV29-1 and J usage is TRBJ2-7, with D tentatively TRBD1 or TRBD2 (5 bases each). Trimming took off 6 bases at V and 5 bases at J, with 20 bases between the two ends. The CDR3 totals 14 residues. Germline values: CDR1 SQVTM, CDR2 ANQGSEA. CDR3 region: CSVRPGPPPDEQYF. For the CDR3, the DNA is TGCAGCGTACGACCGGGACCTCCTCCTGACGAGCAGTACTTC.

The chain couples TRBV10-3 to TRBJ2-2; tentatively, D is TRBD1 or TRBD2 (6 bases each). CDR1 and CDR2 from the germline V gene are ENHRY and SYGVKD. This CDR3 has 16 residues. Trimming shortened V by 10 bases and J by 3 bases, and 21 bases separated the two germline ends. CDR3 region: CASRRYSRGDTGELFF. For the CDR3, the DNA is TGTGCCAGCAGGAGGTACTCGAGGGGGGACACCGGGGAGCTGTTTTTT.

The CDR3 DNA is TGTGCCAGCAGTTTTACCGGGACCGCGGGAGACACTGAAGCTTTCTTT. Its protein product is CASSFTGTAGDTEAFF. The genes are TRBV28 and TRBJ1-1; possibly TRBD1 for D (5 bases). CDR1 and CDR2 (germline): MDHEN, SYDVKM. Trimming removed 3 bases from V and 3 bases from J, with 17 bases in between. The CDR3 is made up of 16 amino acids.

In its sample, this clonotype was seen many times. The J gene is TRBJ2-5, the V gene TRBV15, with TRBD1 identical over 7 bases. J lost 1 base, V lost 0 bases, and 8 bases had no gene match. This CDR3 is built from 17 residues. Germline-derived CDR1 and CDR2 are LNHNV and YYDKDF (reference sequence). This CDR3 is CATSRDGGQNLQETQYF. CDR3 coding DNA: TGTGCCACCAGCAGAGATGGGGGACAGAACCTCCAAGAGACCCAGTACTTC.

This clonotype occurred a few times. The CDR3 DNA reads as TGCAGTGCCCCACTCGCAGGGATCTCCTACGAGCAGTACTTC. This gives the protein CSAPLAGISYEQYF. The chain employs TRBV20-1 and TRBJ2-7; D is perhaps TRBD1 (5 bases). This CDR3 is built from 14 residues. Trimming took 6 bases from V and 0 from J, leaving 15 bases between them. Germline V gene lookup returns CDR1 DFQATT and CDR2 SNEGSKA (reference sequence).

A few counts support this clonotype. CDR3 sequence reads: CASSQDIHEQYF. CDR3 DNA: TGTGCCAGCAGTCAAGACATCCACGAGCAGTACTTC. The genes are TRBV28 and TRBJ2-7; no firm D call. Trimming took off 5 bases at V and 5 bases at J, with 10 bases between the two ends. Germline V CDR1 and CDR2: MDHEN, SYDVKM. This CDR3 is 12 amino acids long.

The chain combines TRBV5-1 with TRBJ2-2; TRBD2 might be the D (5 bases). Trimming pared 1 base from V and 11 bases from J, leaving 24 bases between. Germline V gives CDR1 SGHRS, CDR2 YFSETQ. The CDR3 consists of 17 residues. CDR3 DNA sequence: TGCGCCAGCAGCTTGTTAAGCCAAGCGGCCCCGGTATTTGAGCTGTTTTTT. It codes for CASSLLSQAAPVFELFF. The whole variable domain, remainder taken from reference TRBV5-1 and TRBJ2-2, is KAGVTQTPRYLIKTRGQQVTLSCSPISGHRSVSWYQQTPGQGLQFLFEYFSETQRNKGNFPGRFSGRQFSNSRSEMNVSTLELGDSALYLCASSLLSQAAPVFELFFGEGSRLTVL.

This clonotype was observed at least ten times. The chain uses TRBV4-2 and TRBJ1-6; D is perhaps TRBD1 (6 bases). Per germline, CDR1 LGHNA and CDR2 YNFKEQ. The CDR3 is 16 residues long. V was cut by 4 bases and J by 5 bases, with 15 bases left in between. CDR3 nucleotide sequence: TGTGCCAGCAGCCGCGGACAGAAGAGCCATAATTCACCCCTCCACTTT. It is translated as CASSRGQKSHNSPLHF.

This clonotype was detected only a few times. The gene calls are TRBV6-5 and TRBJ2-5; weak D call: TRBD2 (6 bases). CDR3 length: 15 amino acids. CDR1 MNHEY and CDR2 SVGAGI come from the germline V gene. Trimming removed 1 base from V and 0 bases from J, with 9 bases in between. The CDR3 spells CASSYFSGDQETQYF. CDR3 nucleotides: TGTGCCAGCAGTTACTTCTCGGGGGACCAAGAGACCCAGTACTTC.

As to this clonotype: A much larger clone differs by one base, so this may be a read error. The rearrangement links TRBV10-3 to TRBJ2-7; 8 bases are shared with TRBD1. Per the germline V gene, CDR1 is ENHRY and CDR2 is SYGVKD. J was trimmed by 5 bases and V by 4 bases; bases with no gene match: 1. The CDR3 covers 12 residues. DNA of the CDR3: TGTGCCATCAGTGGGGACAGGAACGAGCAGTACTTC. Encoded protein: CAISGDRNEQYF.

This clonotype was seen at least ten times. V gene TRBV9 combines with J gene TRBJ2-7, with D possibly called TRBD1 or TRBD2 (6 bases each). CDR1 is SGDLS and CDR2 is YYNGEE in the germline V gene. V was pared by 3 bases and J by 4 bases, with 17 bases between. The CDR3 has 15 residues. The CDR3 DNA is TGTGCCAGCAGCGAGGGGGGACTCGGGGTTTACGAGCAGTACTTC. Residues: CASSEGGLGVYEQYF.

This clonotype was counted at least ten times. The V gene is TRBV2, the J gene TRBJ1-2; no clear D. The CDR3 runs 12 residues. The V gene lost 8 bases and the J gene lost 3 bases, with 10 bases spanning the gap. Germline V lookup: CDR1 SNHLY, CDR2 FYNNEI. CDR3 protein: CASARIDYGYTF. CDR3 sequence (DNA): TGTGCCAGCGCTCGGATTGACTATGGCTACACCTTC. Filled out from reference TRBV2 and TRBJ1-2, the complete variable domain reads EPEVTQTPSHQVTQMGQEVILRCVPISNHLYFYWYRQILGQKVEFLVSFYNNEISEKSEIFDDQFSVERPDGSNFTLKIRSTKLEDSAMYFCASARIDYGYTFGSGTRLTVV.

Many counts were recorded for this clonotype. V is TRBV25-1 and J is TRBJ2-7; 9 bases line up with TRBD1. V shed 4 bases, J shed 2 bases, and the junction held 3 bases outside the gene matches. The CDR3 length is 14 residues. The germline gives CDR1 MGHDK, CDR2 SYGVNS. The CDR3 sequence is CASSGWDRAYEQYF. DNA for the CDR3: TGTGCCAGCAGTGGTTGGGACAGGGCCTACGAGCAGTACTTC.

This clonotype came up many times. This chain connects TRBV7-9 to TRBJ2-7; no firm D call. The CDR3 extends over 14 amino acids. V lost 4 bases and J 0 bases, leaving 10 bases between the germline ends. The V gene's germline CDR1 is SEHNR and CDR2 FQNEAQ (reference sequence). The DNA of the CDR3 is TGTGCCAGCAGCTCTACCGGCCCCTCCTACGAGCAGTACTTC. It yields the protein CASSSTGPSYEQYF. The full variable domain, completed using reference TRBV7-9 and TRBJ2-7, is DTGVSQNPRHKITKRGQNVTFRCDPISEHNRLYWYRQTLGQGPEFLTYFQNEAQLEKSRLLSDRFSAERPKGSFSTLEIQRTEQGDSAMYLCASSSTGPSYEQYFGPGTRLTVT.

Ten or more counts support this clonotype. The chain links TRBV6-5 to TRBJ1-3, with unresolved D. Trimming took off 6 bases at V and 0 bases at J, with 12 bases between the two ends. CDR3 length equals 15 residues. Looked up from germline, CDR1 is MNHEY and CDR2 is SVGAGI. For the CDR3, the DNA is TGTGCCAGCAGGGACGGCGGCCTCTCTGGAAACACCATATATTTT. Amino acid sequence: CASRDGGLSGNTIYF.

This chain links TRBV10-2 with TRBJ1-2; a possible D gene is TRBD1 (6 bases). The CDR3 is 12 residues long. CDR1 is WSHSY and CDR2 is SAAADI in the germline V gene. V was pared by 10 bases and J by 2 bases, with 11 bases between. CDR3 coding DNA: TGCGCCATGTCAAGGGGGAACTATGGCTACACCTTC. Residues: CAMSRGNYGYTF.

The chain links TRBV27 to TRBJ2-7; D ambiguous. This CDR3 has 13 residues. V gave up 5 bases and J gave up 6 bases, with 14 bases separating them. Germline V gene lookup returns CDR1 MNHEY and CDR2 SMNVEV (reference sequence). In nucleotides, the CDR3 is TGTGCCAGCAGTATCACCCTTCGAGGCGAGCAGTACTTC. Its protein is CASSITLRGEQYF.

A remark on this clonotype: Given a much more abundant clone one base away, this may be a read error. CDR3 nucleotide sequence: TGCAGCGTCTGGACAGGGACCGGGGAGCTGTTTTTT. Amino acids: CSVWTGTGELFF. The chain joins TRBV29-1 to TRBJ2-2; 8 positions agree with TRBD1. CDR3 length: 12 amino acids. J gave up 5 bases and V 6 bases, and 2 bases lay outside the gene matches. The germline V gene has CDR1 SQVTM and CDR2 ANQGSEA.

This clonotype was seen more than once but under ten times. The chain joins TRBV10-3 to TRBJ1-2; D gene uncertain. This CDR3 is built from 14 residues. The V gene's germline CDR1 is ENHRY and CDR2 SYGVKD. V lost 5 bases and J 5 bases, leaving 15 bases between the germline ends. CDR3 residues: CAISTTSALYGYTF. The CDR3 nucleotides are TGTGCCATCAGTACCACGTCAGCCCTTTATGGCTACACCTTC.

Points on this clonotype: Relative to the germline gene, one junction end is altered; a read error may explain this. DNA of the CDR3: TGTGCCAGCAGCATAAGACAGTGGTGGAATCAGCACCAGCATTTT. Translating gives CASSIRQWWNQHQHF. The chain couples TRBV7-2 to TRBJ1-5; weak D call: TRBD1 (5 bases). The CDR3 loop spans 15 amino acids. Per germline, CDR1 SGHTA and CDR2 FQGNSA. Full variable domain (rest looked up from reference TRBV7-2 and TRBJ1-5): GAGVSQSPSNKVTEKGKDVELRCDPISGHTALYWYRQSLGQGLEFLIYFQGNSAPDKSGLPSDRFSAERTGGSVSTLTIQRTQQEDSAVYLCASSIRQWWNQHQHFGDGTRLSIL.

The chain recombines TRBV7-9 with TRBJ2-5; 12 nucleotides match TRBD2. Germline values: CDR1 SEHNR, CDR2 FQNEAQ (reference sequence). J was trimmed by 6 bases and V by 1 base; bases with no gene match: 12. CDR3 size: 18 residues. Written as DNA, the CDR3 is TGTGCCAGCAGCTTAGATGTGACTAGCGGGAGCCGGTACAAGACCCAGTACTTC. Its translation is CASSLDVTSGSRYKTQYF.

This chain uses TRBV19 with TRBJ2-7; TRBD2 matches at 12 bases. The CDR3 covers 16 residues. With V trimmed by 5 bases and J by 5 bases, 10 bases remained unmatched. The germline CDR1 and CDR2 sequences are LNHDA and SQIVND (reference sequence). CDR3 in DNA: TGTGCCAGTAGTCCCGCGTCTAGCGGGAGGGCCCACGAGCAGTACTTC. Protein sequence: CASSPASSGRAHEQYF. The whole variable domain, filled in from reference TRBV19 and TRBJ2-7, reads DGGITQSPKYLFRKEGQNVTLSCEQNLNHDAMYWYRQDPGQGLRLIYYSQIVNDFQKGDIAEGYSVSREKKESFPLTVTSAQKNPTAFYLCASSPASSGRAHEQYFGPGTRLTVT.

The sample holds a few counts of this clonotype. As DNA, the CDR3 is TGTGCCAGCAGTTACTCGTACCAGGGGAACAACGAGCAGTACTTC. It yields the protein CASSYSYQGNNEQYF. This rearrangement joins TRBV6-5 to TRBJ2-7; tentatively, D is TRBD1 (6 bases). Trimming took 0 bases from V and 5 from J, leaving 14 bases between them. CDR1 and CDR2 from the germline V gene are MNHEY and SVGAGI. The CDR3 covers 15 residues.

This clonotype was counted many times. J is TRBJ1-5 and V is TRBV2; D may be TRBD1 (6 bases). The germline V gene encodes CDR1 SNHLY and CDR2 FYNNEI. The CDR3 length is 15 residues. V gave up 0 bases and J gave up 8 bases, with 14 bases separating them. This chain's CDR3 is CASSEAVGHLEPQHF. The CDR3 nucleotides read TGTGCCAGCAGTGAAGCGGTGGGACACCTGGAGCCCCAGCATTTT.

This rearrangement joins TRBV10-3 to TRBJ2-7; 12 bases map to TRBD2. Per the germline V gene, CDR1 is ENHRY and CDR2 is SYGVKD. V gave up 0 bases and J gave up 10 bases; unmatched junction bases: 16. The CDR3 contains 18 residues. Here the CDR3 reads CAISESPSGGAWQEAQYF. The CDR3 DNA sequence: TGTGCCATCAGTGAGTCGCCTAGCGGGGGGGCGTGGCAAGAGGCCCAGTACTTC.

The chain couples TRBV7-9 to TRBJ2-2, with D perhaps TRBD2 (6 bases). CDR1 SEHNR and CDR2 FQNEAQ come from the germline V gene (reference sequence). The CDR3 covers 17 residues. V lost 1 base, J lost 2 bases, and 14 bases lay in between. CDR3 sequence: CASSLVGLNLNTGELFF. The DNA of the CDR3 is TGTGCCAGCAGCTTAGTCGGACTAAATTTAAACACCGGGGAGCTGTTTTTT.

This clonotype has a count of ten or more. This chain connects TRBV4-1 to TRBJ1-6; 10 nucleotides line up with TRBD1. The germline gives CDR1 MGHRA, CDR2 YSYEKL. The CDR3 has 16 amino acids. V was clipped by 0 bases and J by 10 bases; unmatched bases: 6. CDR3 in DNA: TGCGCCAGCAGCCAAGACGGCGGGACAGGGGTATCACCCCTCCACTTT. It encodes CASSQDGGTGVSPLHF.